This T cell receptor beta chain was recovered during a study of CD8+CD57+ T cells in acquired aplastic anemia (dated by TCRdb to 2016 to 2019). In terms of the full investigation: DNA extracted from sorted CD4+ and CD8+ cells had a mean of around 3.3 ug, with a range of roughly 0.19 to 27.4 ug. CD8+CD57+ expansion was defined as a frequency above the mean frequency observed in healthy subjects. Broad study findings and their caveats: Patients and healthy controls showed no significant difference in CD8+ Simpson's diversity (P=0.060). Although 25 to 30 CD8+ CDR3 sequences were shared by patients and controls, these sequences appeared highly expressed in patients and within the immunodominant clones of patients.

Expansion of CD8+CD57+ cells had been shown by flow cytometry in the patients chosen for sequencing. All patients had severe acquired aplastic anemia diagnosed by International Study of Aplastic Anemia and Agranulocytosis and Camitta criteria. At the time blood was sampled, none of the patients had received any therapy. In this study, sorted CD4+ and CD8+ T cells from the blood of healthy subjects and of severe aplastic anemia patients had their TCR repertoires deep-sequenced. Patients were enrolled under clinicaltrials.gov protocols 00001620, 01623167, 00001397, 00071045, 00081523 and 00961064 in the USA. Ficoll-Paque density gradient centrifugation was used to isolate peripheral blood mononuclear cells. CD4+ and CD8+ T cells were sorted by FACS or magnetic beads before DNA extraction. Genomic DNA served as template for TCR beta VDJ combination and CDR3 sequence profiling. An Illumina HiSeq 2000 was the platform used for TCR repertoire sequencing. Per the original workflow: TRBV/TRBJ rearrangement plots, CDR3 size and DJ length profiles, and Simpson's diversity index were used to assess repertoires. Whichever DNA sequence was most abundant in the deep sequencing data was defined as the immunodominant clone. CDR3 amino acid sequences were checked for sharing across subjects and were also compared against the VDJdb database and published repertoires. TCRdb ran its own pipeline on the public reads, namely fastp trimming at Q25 and MiXCR clone calling, and kept in-frame beta chains. Each entry merges the rows of one CDR3 protein and shows their most common DNA and genes. The V and J calls reflect TCRdb's pipeline rather than the authors' work. Here the sample has about 120,000 distinct CDR3 sequences; under 65% occur a single time. 29% of the sample is held by the ten biggest clonotypes.

Comment on this clonotype: What this receptor recognizes is not known. One base away there is no much larger clone; base qualities are not given.

The CDR3 runs 14 amino acids, cysteine and phenylalanine included. The DNA shown is the 42-base CDR3, in frame from base 1. The trim is 5 bases for V and 0 bases for J, with a gap of 9 bases between the germline ends. CDR1 and CDR2 are read off the germline V gene (reference sequence) as LNHDA and SQIVND. This sequence uses TRBV19 and TRBJ2-3, with a weak D call of TRBD1 (6 bases match). The sequencing sample was made of sorted CD4+, CD8+, or CD8+CD57+ T cells (not recorded which) from PBMCs. The TCR originated in a human donor with aplastic anemia. The CDR3 in this case is CASSWGPSTDTQYF. The sequence in DNA is TGTGCCAGTAGTTGGGGGCCTAGCACAGATACGCAGTATTTT. When the CDR3 is completed using the reference TRBV19 and TRBJ2-3 genes on either side, the full variable domain is DGGITQSPKYLFRKEGQNVTLSCEQNLNHDAMYWYRQDPGQGLRLIYYSQIVNDFQKGDIAEGYSVSREKKESFPLTVTSAQKNPTAFYLCASSWGPSTDTQYFGPGTRLTVL.